The 21 T cell receptor beta chains below come from one sample, sequenced in a study of spatial heterogeneity in lung cancer. MiXCR was run by TCRdb on the 5' RACE reads, yielding one entry per CDR3 protein. The sample holds about 47,000 distinct CDR3 sequences, 6% to 8.5% seen once. Time point described: blood at routine non-recurrence follow-up after resection. Tumor, nontumor lung or frozen PBMC supplied whole RNA that was sequenced unsorted. The material was PBMCs, obtained at follow-up. The receptors here all came from a female donor with early-stage non-small cell lung cancer.

This clonotype was detected ten times or more. The chain carries TRBV9 and TRBJ2-1; no clear D. The CDR3 is made up of 12 amino acids. Germline CDR1 reads SGDLS; CDR2 reads YYNGEE. V gave up 0 bases and J gave up 10 bases, with 8 bases separating them. Here the CDR3 DNA reads TGTGCCAGCAGCGTAGTCCCCGCAGAGCAGTTCTTC. Its protein is CASSVVPAEQFF. Together with reference TRBV9 and TRBJ2-1, the CDR3 gives the full variable domain: DSGVTQTPKHLITATGQRVTLRCSPRSGDLSVYWYQQSLDQGLQFLIQYYNGEERAKGNILERFSAQQFPDLHSELNLSSLELGDSALYFCASSVVPAEQFFGPGTRLTVL.

The V and J genes are TRBV28 and TRBJ2-1, with D maybe TRBD2 (7 bases). Germline lookup yields CDR1 MDHEN and CDR2 SYDVKM. The CDR3 is 14 residues long. V was clipped by 6 bases and J by 7 bases, with 16 bases between them. CDR3 sequence (DNA): TGTGCCAGCAGCACTGGGGGGGCGCTAAATGAGCAGTTCTTC. It codes for CASSTGGALNEQFF.

This chain uses TRBV5-1 with TRBJ2-5; TRBD2 aligns across 8 bases. This CDR3 is 14 amino acids long. With 0 bases clipped from V and 2 bases from J, the junction kept 0 bases outside the gene matches. CDR1 is SGHRS and CDR2 is YFSETQ in the germline V gene. The CDR3 spells CASSLGGGQETQYF. As DNA, the CDR3 is TGCGCCAGCAGCTTGGGCGGGGGGCAAGAGACCCAGTACTTC.

This clonotype was detected many times. J is TRBJ2-1 and V is TRBV2, with 8 bases matching TRBD2. Germline V gene sequence: CDR1 SNHLY, CDR2 FYNNEI. The CDR3 spans 13 residues. Trimming cost V 8 bases and J 4 bases; bases outside gene matches: 4. CDR3 region: CASYGGGYNEQFF. The CDR3 DNA follows: TGTGCCAGCTACGGGGGGGGATACAATGAGCAGTTCTTC.

The V and J genes are TRBV20-1 and TRBJ2-5; D call uncertain. CDR1 and CDR2 (germline): DFQATT, SNEGSKA (reference sequence). The CDR3 is 15 residues long. Trimming stripped 4 bases from V and 2 bases from J, with 17 bases between. This CDR3 is CSAIRPPAEQETQYF. CDR3 sequence (DNA): TGCAGTGCTATCAGGCCCCCGGCGGAACAAGAGACCCAGTACTTC.

The rearrangement links TRBV2 to TRBJ1-1; a possible D gene is TRBD1 (6 bases). This CDR3 is 13 amino acids long. V shed 7 bases and J shed 1 base, with 10 bases lying between them. Germline V gives CDR1 SNHLY, CDR2 FYNNEI. In nucleotides, the CDR3 is TGTGCCAGCACAGGGGTCTCGAACACTGAAGCTTTCTTT. Protein product: CASTGVSNTEAFF.

There are many counts of this clonotype. This chain joins TRBV7-9 and TRBJ1-1; D gene ambiguous. Deletions cut 5 bases from V and 0 bases from J, with 16 bases between. Germline V gives CDR1 SEHNR, CDR2 FQNEAQ (reference sequence). The CDR3 is 16 residues long. The CDR3 DNA is TGTGCCAGCAGCCCCCGGGGAACTCGCATGAACACTGAAGCTTTCTTT. The encoded protein is CASSPRGTRMNTEAFF. The whole variable domain, remainder taken from reference TRBV7-9 and TRBJ1-1, is DTGVSQNPRHKITKRGQNVTFRCDPISEHNRLYWYRQTLGQGPEFLTYFQNEAQLEKSRLLSDRFSAERPKGSFSTLEIQRTEQGDSAMYLCASSPRGTRMNTEAFFGQGTRLTVV.

This clonotype occurred many times. This chain connects TRBV7-2 to TRBJ2-3; D gene ambiguous. V was shortened by 1 base and J by 2 bases, with 4 bases between the two germline ends. Germline V CDR1 and CDR2: SGHTA, FQGNSA. This CDR3 is built from 13 residues. CDR3 coding DNA: TGTGCCAGCAGCTTAGGTTTCACAGATACGCAGTATTTT. It encodes CASSLGFTDTQYF.

This chain connects TRBV6-2 or TRBV6-3 to TRBJ2-7; tentatively, D is TRBD2 (6 bases). This CDR3 contains 14 residues. V was cut by 2 bases and J by 6 bases, with 14 bases left in between. Per the germline V gene, CDR1 is MNHEY and CDR2 is SVGEGT. The DNA for the CDR3 is TGTGCCAGCAGTTACGCCGCGGGGATAAGCGAGCAGTACTTC. Amino acid sequence: CASSYAAGISEQYF.

There are a few counts of this clonotype. At one end, the junction sequence differs from germline, possibly due to a read error. The chain joins TRBV30 to TRBJ2-2; possibly TRBD2 for D (5 bases). Germline assignment: CDR1 GTSNPN and CDR2 SVGIG (reference sequence). The CDR3 spans 13 residues. DNA for the CDR3: TGTGCCTGGAGTTACGGAGCCGCCGGGGAGCTGCTTTTT. It encodes CAWSYGAAGELLF.

The V call is TRBV6-6, the J call TRBJ1-4, with D possibly being TRBD1 (6 bases). The ends were cut back, 2 bases at V and 5 bases at J, with 9 bases in the middle. This CDR3 has 14 amino acids. Germline CDR1 is MNHNY and CDR2 is SVGAGI (reference sequence). The chain's CDR3 is CASSYVGGNEKLFF. The CDR3 region has the DNA TGTGCCAGCAGTTACGTAGGGGGGAATGAAAAACTGTTTTTT.

The chain links TRBV12-3 or TRBV12-4 to TRBJ1-1, with D perhaps TRBD1 (5 bases). With 2 bases removed from V and 3 bases from J, the gap between germline ends came to 7 bases. The CDR3 spans 13 residues. For the CDR3, the DNA is TGTGCCAGCAGTTTAAAGGGGTACACTGAAGCTTTCTTT. Translation: CASSLKGYTEAFF.

The genes are TRBV20-1 and TRBJ1-3; no clear D gene. The CDR3 runs 15 residues. The V end lost 0 bases, the J end lost 6 bases, and 15 bases lay between the germline ends. Looked up from germline, CDR1 is DFQATT and CDR2 is SNEGSKA (reference sequence). The CDR3 loop reads CSARDPRTNPNTIYF. The CDR3 DNA is TGCAGTGCTAGAGATCCCCGCACCAACCCAAACACCATATATTTT.

The genes are TRBV23-1 and TRBJ2-5, with D unresolved. TRBV23-1 is designated an ORF whose function remains uncertain. Deletions cut 4 bases from V and 2 bases from J, with 14 bases between. The CDR3 covers 15 residues. DNA for the CDR3: TGCGCCAGCAGTCCCCATCCAGACCAACAAGAGACCCAGTACTTC. It translates to CASSPHPDQQETQYF.

This clonotype came up a few times. The chain uses TRBV13 and TRBJ1-1, with TRBD1 matching 8 bases. The J segment lost 0 bases and the V segment lost 5 bases, leaving 5 bases of the junction unmatched. The CDR3 contains 15 residues. The germline CDR1 and CDR2 sequences are PRHDT and FYEKMQ (reference sequence). The CDR3 protein is CASSTGQVLNTEAFF. The CDR3 nucleotides are TGTGCCAGCAGCACGGGACAGGTCCTGAACACTGAAGCTTTCTTT.

There are many counts of this clonotype. The chain employs TRBV7-9 and TRBJ2-3; no firm D call. Germline V gives CDR1 SEHNR, CDR2 FQNEAQ (reference sequence). Trimming pared 5 bases from V and 4 bases from J, leaving 10 bases between. This CDR3 has 13 residues. In nucleotides, the CDR3 is TGTGCCAGCAGCCAGAGGTTGTCAGATACGCAGTATTTT. This codes for CASSQRLSDTQYF.

The chain carries TRBV5-1 and TRBJ2-3; D possibly corresponds to TRBD2 (5 bases). The CDR3 totals 15 residues. Between the trimmed V and J ends, which lost 3 bases and 2 bases, there was a span of 13 bases. CDR1 is SGHRS, CDR2 YFSETQ, per germline. The CDR3 region is CASSSTISPTDTQYF. The CDR3 nucleotides read TGCGCCAGCAGCTCGACTATCAGTCCCACAGATACGCAGTATTTT.

Many counts were recorded for this clonotype. The chain couples TRBV28 to TRBJ1-4, with 7 bases matching TRBD1. V lost 2 bases and J lost 2; bases outside the gene matches: 5. This CDR3 is built from 16 residues. CDR1 and CDR2 from the germline V gene are MDHEN and SYDVKM. The CDR3 DNA reads as TGTGCCAGCAGTTTACCCGCGGACAGGACTAATGAAAAACTGTTTTTT. Translating it yields CASSLPADRTNEKLFF.

The chain uses TRBV7-2 and TRBJ2-7, with D tentatively TRBD2 (5 bases). Trimming removed 3 bases from V and 1 base from J, with 10 bases in between. The CDR3 consists of 14 residues. Per the germline V gene, CDR1 is SGHTA and CDR2 is FQGNSA. CDR3 amino acids: CASSFRRESYEQYF. CDR3 DNA sequence: TGTGCCAGCAGCTTTCGTAGGGAGTCCTACGAGCAGTACTTC.

This clonotype was detected many times. The chain links TRBV12-3 or TRBV12-4 to TRBJ2-3; D is unresolved. Between the trimmed V and J ends, which lost 6 bases and 2 bases, there was a span of 12 bases. The CDR3 runs 14 residues. CDR3 DNA sequence: TGTGCCAGCAGCCTCACCGTCCCCACAGATACGCAGTATTTT. As protein: CASSLTVPTDTQYF.

This clonotype was counted a few times. The chain uses TRBV7-8 and TRBJ2-1, with D perhaps assigned TRBD1 or TRBD2 (5 bases each). The length of the CDR3 is 17 residues. The V gene's germline CDR1 is SGHVS and CDR2 FQNEAQ. V lost 2 bases and J lost 0, with 14 bases in between. CDR3 amino acids: CASSLYPPGSSYNEQFF. CDR3 coding DNA: TGTGCCAGCAGCTTATACCCACCAGGGAGCTCCTACAATGAGCAGTTCTTC.